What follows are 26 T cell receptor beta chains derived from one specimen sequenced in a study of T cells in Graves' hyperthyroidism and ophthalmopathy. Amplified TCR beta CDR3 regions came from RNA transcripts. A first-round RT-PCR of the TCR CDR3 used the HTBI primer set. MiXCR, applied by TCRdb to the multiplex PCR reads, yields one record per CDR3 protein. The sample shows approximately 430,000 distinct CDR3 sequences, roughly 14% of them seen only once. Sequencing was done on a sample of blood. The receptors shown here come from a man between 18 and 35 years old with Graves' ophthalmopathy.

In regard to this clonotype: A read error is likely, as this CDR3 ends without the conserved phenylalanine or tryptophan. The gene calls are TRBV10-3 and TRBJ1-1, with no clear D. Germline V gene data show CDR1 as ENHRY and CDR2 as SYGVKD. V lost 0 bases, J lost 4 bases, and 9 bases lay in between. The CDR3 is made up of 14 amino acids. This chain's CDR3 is CAISESTFRTEAFL. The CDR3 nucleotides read TGTGCCATCAGTGAGTCGACTTTTCGCACTGAAGCTTTCTTG.

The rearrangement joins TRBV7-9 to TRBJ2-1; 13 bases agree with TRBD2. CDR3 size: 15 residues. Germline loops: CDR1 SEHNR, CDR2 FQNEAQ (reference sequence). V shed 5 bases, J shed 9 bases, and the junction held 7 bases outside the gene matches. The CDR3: CASSRTSGSSSEQFF. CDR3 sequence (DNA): TGTGCCAGCAGCCGGACTAGCGGGAGTTCAAGTGAGCAGTTCTTC.

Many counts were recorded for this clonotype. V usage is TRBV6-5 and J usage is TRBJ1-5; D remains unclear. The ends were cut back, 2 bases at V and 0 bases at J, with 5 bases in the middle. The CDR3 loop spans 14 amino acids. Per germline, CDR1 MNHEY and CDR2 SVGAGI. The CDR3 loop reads CASSYPNSNQPQHF. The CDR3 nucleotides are TGTGCCAGCAGTTACCCGAATAGCAATCAGCCCCAGCATTTT.

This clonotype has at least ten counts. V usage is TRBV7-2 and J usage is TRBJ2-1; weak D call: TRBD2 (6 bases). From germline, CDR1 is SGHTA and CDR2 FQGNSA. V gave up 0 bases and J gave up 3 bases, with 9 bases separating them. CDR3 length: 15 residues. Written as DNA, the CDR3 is TGTGCCAGCAGCTTAGCGGGGGGAGACTACAATGAGCAGTTCTTC. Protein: CASSLAGGDYNEQFF.

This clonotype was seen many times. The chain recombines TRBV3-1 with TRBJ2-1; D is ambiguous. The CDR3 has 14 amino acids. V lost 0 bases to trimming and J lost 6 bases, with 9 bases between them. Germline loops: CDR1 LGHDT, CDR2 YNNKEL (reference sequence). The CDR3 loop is CASSQDLASNEQFF. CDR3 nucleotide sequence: TGTGCCAGCAGCCAAGATTTGGCCAGCAATGAGCAGTTCTTC.

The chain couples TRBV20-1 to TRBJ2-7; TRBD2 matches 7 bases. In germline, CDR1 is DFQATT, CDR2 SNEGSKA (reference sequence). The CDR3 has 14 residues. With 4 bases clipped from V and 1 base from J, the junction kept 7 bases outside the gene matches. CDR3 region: CSAKGLVSSYEQYF. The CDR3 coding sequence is TGCAGTGCTAAAGGACTAGTGTCTTCCTACGAGCAGTACTTC.

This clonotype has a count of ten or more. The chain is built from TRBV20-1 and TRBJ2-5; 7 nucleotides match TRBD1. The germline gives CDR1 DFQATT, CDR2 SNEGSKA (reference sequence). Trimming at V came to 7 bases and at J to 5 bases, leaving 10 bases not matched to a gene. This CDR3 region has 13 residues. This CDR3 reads CSDLQGPAETQYF. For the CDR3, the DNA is TGCAGTGATCTACAGGGGCCAGCCGAGACCCAGTACTTC.

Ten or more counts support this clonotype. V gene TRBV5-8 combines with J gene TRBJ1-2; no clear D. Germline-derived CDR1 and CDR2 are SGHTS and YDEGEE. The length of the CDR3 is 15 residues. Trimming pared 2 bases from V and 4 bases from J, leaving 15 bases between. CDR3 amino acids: CASSLDRHPSYGYTF. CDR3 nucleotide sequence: TGTGCCAGCAGCTTAGACCGTCACCCTTCCTATGGCTACACCTTC.

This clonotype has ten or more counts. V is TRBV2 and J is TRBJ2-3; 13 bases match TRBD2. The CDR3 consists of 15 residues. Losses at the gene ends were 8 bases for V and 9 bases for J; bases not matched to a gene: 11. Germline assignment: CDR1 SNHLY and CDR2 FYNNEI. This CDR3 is CASAGLAGPPGTQYF. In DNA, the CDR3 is TGTGCCAGCGCGGGACTAGCGGGGCCCCCGGGGACGCAGTATTTT.

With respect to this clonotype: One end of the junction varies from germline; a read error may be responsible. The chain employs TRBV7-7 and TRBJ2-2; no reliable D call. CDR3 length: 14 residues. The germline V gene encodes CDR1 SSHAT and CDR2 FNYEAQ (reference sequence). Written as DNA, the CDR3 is TGTGCTAGCAGCCCTCATCTTAACACCGGGGAGCTGTTTTTT. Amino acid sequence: CASSPHLNTGELFF.

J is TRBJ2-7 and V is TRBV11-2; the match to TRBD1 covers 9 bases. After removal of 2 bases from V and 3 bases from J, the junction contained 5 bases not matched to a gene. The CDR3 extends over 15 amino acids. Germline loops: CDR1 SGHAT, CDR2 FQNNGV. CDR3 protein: CASSLTRDRDYEQYF. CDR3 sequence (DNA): TGTGCCAGCAGCTTAACCCGGGACAGGGACTACGAGCAGTACTTC.

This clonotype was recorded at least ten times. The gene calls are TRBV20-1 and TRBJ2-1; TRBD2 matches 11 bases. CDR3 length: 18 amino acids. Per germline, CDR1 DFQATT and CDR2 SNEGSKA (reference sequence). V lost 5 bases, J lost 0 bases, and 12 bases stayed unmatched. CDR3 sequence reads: CSAPTGTSGPSSYNEQFF. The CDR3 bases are TGCAGTGCTCCTACCGGGACTAGCGGCCCCAGCTCCTACAATGAGCAGTTCTTC.

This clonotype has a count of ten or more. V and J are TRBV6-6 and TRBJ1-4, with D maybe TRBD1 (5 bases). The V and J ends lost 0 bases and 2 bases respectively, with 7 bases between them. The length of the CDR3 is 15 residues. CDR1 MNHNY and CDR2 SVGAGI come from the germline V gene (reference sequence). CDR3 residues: CASSYSRATNEKLFF. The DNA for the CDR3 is TGTGCCAGCAGTTACTCCAGGGCCACTAATGAAAAACTGTTTTTT.

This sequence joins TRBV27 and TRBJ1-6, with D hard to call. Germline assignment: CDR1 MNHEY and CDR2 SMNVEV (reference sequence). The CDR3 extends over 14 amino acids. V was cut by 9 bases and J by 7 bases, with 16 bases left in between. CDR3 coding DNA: TGTGCCAGTCATTTCGGGCAGGAAAATTCACCCCTCCACTTT. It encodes CASHFGQENSPLHF.

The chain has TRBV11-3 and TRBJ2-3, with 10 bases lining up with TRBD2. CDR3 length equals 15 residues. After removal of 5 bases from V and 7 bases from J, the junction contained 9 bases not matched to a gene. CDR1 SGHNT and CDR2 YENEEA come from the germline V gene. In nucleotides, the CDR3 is TGTGCCAGCAGCCCTAAGCGGGGGGGCTCAAATACGCAGTATTTT. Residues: CASSPKRGGSNTQYF.

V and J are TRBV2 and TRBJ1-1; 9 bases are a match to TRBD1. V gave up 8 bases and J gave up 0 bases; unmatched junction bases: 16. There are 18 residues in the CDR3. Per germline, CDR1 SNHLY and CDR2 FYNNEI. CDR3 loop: CASGLSRTGASMNTEAFF. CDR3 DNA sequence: TGTGCCAGCGGACTTTCCCGGACAGGGGCTTCGATGAACACTGAAGCTTTCTTT.

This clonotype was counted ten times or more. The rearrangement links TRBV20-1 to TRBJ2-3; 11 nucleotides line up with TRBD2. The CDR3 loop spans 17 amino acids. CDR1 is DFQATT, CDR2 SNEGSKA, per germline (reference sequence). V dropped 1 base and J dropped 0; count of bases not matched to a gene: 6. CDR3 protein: CSARGLAGGSSTDTQYF. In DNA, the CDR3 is TGCAGTGCTAGAGGGCTAGCGGGGGGATCGAGCACAGATACGCAGTATTTT.

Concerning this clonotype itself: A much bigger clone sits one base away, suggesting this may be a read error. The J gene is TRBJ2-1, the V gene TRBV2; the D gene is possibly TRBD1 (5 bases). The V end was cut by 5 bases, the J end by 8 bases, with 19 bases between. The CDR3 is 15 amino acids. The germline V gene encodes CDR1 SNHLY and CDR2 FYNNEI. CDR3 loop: CASSSRPRGLDEQFF. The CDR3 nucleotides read TGTGCCAGCAGTTCCCGACCTAGGGGCCTCGATGAGCAGTTCTTC.

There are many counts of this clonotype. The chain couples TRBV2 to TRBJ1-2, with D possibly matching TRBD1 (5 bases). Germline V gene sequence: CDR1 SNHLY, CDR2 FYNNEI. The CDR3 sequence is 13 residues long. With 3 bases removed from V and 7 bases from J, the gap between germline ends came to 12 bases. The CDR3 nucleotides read TGTGCCAGCAGTGAGGTGGGGGTTGGTGGCTACACCTTC. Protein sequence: CASSEVGVGGYTF.

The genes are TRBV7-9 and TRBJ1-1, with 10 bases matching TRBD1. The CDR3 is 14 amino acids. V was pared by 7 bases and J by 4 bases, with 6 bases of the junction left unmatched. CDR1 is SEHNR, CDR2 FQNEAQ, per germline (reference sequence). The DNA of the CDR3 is TGTGCCAGCACCCCGACAGGGGGCATCACTGAAGCTTTCTTT. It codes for CASTPTGGITEAFF.

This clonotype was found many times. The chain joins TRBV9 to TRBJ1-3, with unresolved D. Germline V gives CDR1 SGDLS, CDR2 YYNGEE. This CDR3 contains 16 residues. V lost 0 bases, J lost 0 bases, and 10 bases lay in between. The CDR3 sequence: CASSVADASSGNTIYF. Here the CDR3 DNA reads TGTGCCAGCAGCGTAGCAGACGCGAGCTCTGGAAACACCATATATTTT. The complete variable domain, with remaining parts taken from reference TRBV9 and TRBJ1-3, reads DSGVTQTPKHLITATGQRVTLRCSPRSGDLSVYWYQQSLDQGLQFLIQYYNGEERAKGNILERFSAQQFPDLHSELNLSSLELGDSALYFCASSVADASSGNTIYFGEGSWLTVV.

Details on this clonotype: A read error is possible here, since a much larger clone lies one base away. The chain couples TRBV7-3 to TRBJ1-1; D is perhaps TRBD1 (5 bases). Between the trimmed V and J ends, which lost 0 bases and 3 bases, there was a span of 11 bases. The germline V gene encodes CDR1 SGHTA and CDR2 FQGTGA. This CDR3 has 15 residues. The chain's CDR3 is CASSLTQEVYTEAFF. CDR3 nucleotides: TGTGCCAGCAGCTTAACACAGGAGGTGTACACTGAAGCTTTCTTT.

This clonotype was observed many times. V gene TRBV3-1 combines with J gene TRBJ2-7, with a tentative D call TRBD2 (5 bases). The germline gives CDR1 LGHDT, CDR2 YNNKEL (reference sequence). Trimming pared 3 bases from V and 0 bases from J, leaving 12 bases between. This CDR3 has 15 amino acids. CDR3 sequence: CASSHSGWASYEQYF. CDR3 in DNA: TGTGCCAGCAGCCATTCGGGATGGGCCTCCTACGAGCAGTACTTC.

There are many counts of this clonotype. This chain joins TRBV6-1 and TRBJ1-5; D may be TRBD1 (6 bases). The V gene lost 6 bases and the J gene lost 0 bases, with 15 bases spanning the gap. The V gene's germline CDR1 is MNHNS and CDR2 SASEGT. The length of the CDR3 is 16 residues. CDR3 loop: CASSSRGPYSNQPQHF. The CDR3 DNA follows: TGTGCCAGCAGCTCCAGGGGCCCTTATAGCAATCAGCCCCAGCATTTT.

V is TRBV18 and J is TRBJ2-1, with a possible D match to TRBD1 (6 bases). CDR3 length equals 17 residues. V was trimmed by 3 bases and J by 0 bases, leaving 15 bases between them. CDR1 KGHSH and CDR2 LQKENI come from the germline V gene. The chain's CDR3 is CASSPQTGTLSYNEQFF. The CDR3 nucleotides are TGTGCCAGCTCACCTCAGACCGGGACACTCTCCTACAATGAGCAGTTCTTC.

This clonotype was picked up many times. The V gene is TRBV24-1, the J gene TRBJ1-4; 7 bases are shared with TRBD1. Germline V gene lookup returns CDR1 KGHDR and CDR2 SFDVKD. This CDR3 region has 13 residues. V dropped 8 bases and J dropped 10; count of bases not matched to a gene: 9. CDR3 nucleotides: TGTGCCACCACTCGGCAGGGGGACGGAAAACTGTTTTTT. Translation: CATTRQGDGKLFF.